Listed below are T cell receptor beta chains from one sample, sequenced in a study of PD-1 blockade in classical Hodgkin lymphoma. Sequencing used immunoSEQ multiplex PCR; TCRdb keeps in-frame clones, though not all of them. The data contain roughly 92,000 clones, 80% to 95% of them singletons. The sequences come from peripheral blood mononuclear cells (PBMCs), collected at baseline. The receptor source for this set is a human donor with classical Hodgkin lymphoma. Both conserved end residues are part of each CDR3. Each record gives: clone size, J gene, D gene, V gene, CDR3 DNA, CDR3 protein. D genes are given only for firm matches. Not all rows give a size; the values are once, few, many and, for expanded clones, a class.

.	TRBJ1-1	TRBD1	TRBV28	TGTGCCAGCAGGCCGACAGGGTCGGAAGCTTTCTTT	CASRPTGSEAFF
.	TRBJ1-2	TRBD1	TRBV10-2	TGCGCCAGCAGTGAGCCGGGACAGGGATCCTATGGCTACACCTTC	CASSEPGQGSYGYTF
.	TRBJ1-1	.	TRBV6-1	TGTGCCATCGTTAAAGGGTGGGGAGGGAACACTGAAGCTTTCTTT	CAIVKGWGGNTEAFF
.	TRBJ2-5	.	TRBV12-5	TGTGCTAGTGGTTTGGTAATATCCGAGACCCAGTACTTC	CASGLVISETQYF
few	TRBJ1-1	.	TRBV10-1	TGCGCCAGCAGTGGGCCGAACACTGAAGCTTTCTTT	CASSGPNTEAFF
once	TRBJ2-7	TRBD2	TRBV6-5	TGTGCCAGCAGTTCGGGACTAGCGTCATCCTACGAGCAGTACTTC	CASSSGLASSYEQYF
.	TRBJ2-7	TRBD2	TRBV6-5	TGTGCCAGCAGTTACTCCCTAGCGGGAGTAAGCGAGCAGTACTTC	CASSYSLAGVSEQYF
.	TRBJ2-1	.	TRBV5-8	TGTGCCAGCAGCTTCGCGACCTCCTACAATGAGCAGTTCTTC	CASSFATSYNEQFF
.	TRBJ2-7	.	TRBV27	TGTGCCAGCAGTTTTTACGGAGTCGGGCTTCCTATTGAGCAGTACTTC	CASSFYGVGLPIEQYF
.	TRBJ2-7	.	TRBV7-2	TGTGCCAGCAGAGGAGGTGCAGGGCAGTACTTC	CASRGGAGQYF
.	TRBJ2-1	.	TRBV27	TGTGCCAGCAGTTTTTGGCGGGGTCGGTCCTACAATGAGCAGTTCTTC	CASSFWRGRSYNEQFF
.	TRBJ2-5	TRBD1	TRBV27	TGTGCCAGCGCTACGACAGGGGGGATAAAGACCCAGTACTTC	CASATTGGIKTQYF
once	TRBJ2-1	TRBD1	TRBV29-1	TGCAGCGTTGATCCCGGGACAGAGTTATCCGAGCAGTTCTTC	CSVDPGTELSEQFF
.	TRBJ2-5	.	TRBV2	TGTGCCAGCATCTCGGGAAAGACCCAGTACTTC	CASISGKTQYF